This TCR beta chain stems from a study of cytomegalovirus exposure and HLA in healthy donors. In the study overall: The same platform used for the approximately 700 first-cohort repertoires was also used for the 90 to 150 validation repertoires, as a later analysis reported. Whole-study results and caveats: Among TCR sequences, most were rare, though some public TCRs appeared in many donors. Cytomegalovirus association was listed for about 170 TCR beta chains. For cytomegalovirus status, the classifier reportedly gave diagnoses with high specificity and sensitivity.

Some clones are missing from TCRdb's copy, which holds only in-frame ones; the method was immunoSEQ multiplex PCR. The repertoire includes under 100,000 clones, 95% of them detected once, and about 0.7% sits in the top ten. The CDR3 sequence is 16 residues long. V lost 4 bases, J lost 3 bases, and 6 bases stayed unmatched. Germline V CDR1 and CDR2: SGHNT, YYREEE (reference sequence). Comment on this clone: Its target is not known.

The clonotype comes from a woman between 18 and 29 years old in good health and CMV-seronegative. The chain combines TRBV5-4 with TRBJ2-3, with 12 bases identical to TRBD2. Sequencing input: PBMCs. The CDR3 coding sequence is TGTGCCAGCAGCCCTCCCACTAGCGGGAGGACAGATACGCAGTATTTT. Translated: CASSPPTSGRTDTQYF.